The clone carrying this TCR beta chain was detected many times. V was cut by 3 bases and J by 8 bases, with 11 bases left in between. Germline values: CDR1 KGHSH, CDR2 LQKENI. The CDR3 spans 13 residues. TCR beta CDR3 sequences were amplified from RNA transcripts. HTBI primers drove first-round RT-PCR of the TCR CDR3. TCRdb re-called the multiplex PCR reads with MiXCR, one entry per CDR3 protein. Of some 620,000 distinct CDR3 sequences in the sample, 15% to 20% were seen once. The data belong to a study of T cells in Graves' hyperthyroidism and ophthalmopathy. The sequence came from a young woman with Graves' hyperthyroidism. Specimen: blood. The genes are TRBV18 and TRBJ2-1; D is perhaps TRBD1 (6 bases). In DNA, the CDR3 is TGTGCCAGCTCACCCCCAGGGGACGATGAGCAGTTCTTC. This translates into CASSPPGDDEQFF.